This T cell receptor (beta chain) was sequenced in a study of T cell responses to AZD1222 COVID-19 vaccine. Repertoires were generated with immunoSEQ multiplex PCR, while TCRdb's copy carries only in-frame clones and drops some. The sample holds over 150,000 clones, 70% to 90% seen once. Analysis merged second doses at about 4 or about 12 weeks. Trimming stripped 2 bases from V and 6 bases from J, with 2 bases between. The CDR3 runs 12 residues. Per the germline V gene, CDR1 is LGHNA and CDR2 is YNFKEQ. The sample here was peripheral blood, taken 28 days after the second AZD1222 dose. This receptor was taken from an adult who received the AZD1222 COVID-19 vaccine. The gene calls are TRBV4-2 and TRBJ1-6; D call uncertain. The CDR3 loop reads CASSQRNSPLHF. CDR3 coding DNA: TGTGCCAGCAGCCAACGTAATTCACCCCTCCACTTT.